This T cell receptor (beta chain) emerged from a study of post-analysis software for immune sequencing data. Study-wide results and limits: Several TRBV segments, TRBV5-6, TRBV5-1 and TRBV20-1 among them, were found more frequent in patients than controls.

The CDR3 runs to 19 residues. Germline CDR1 reads SQVTM; CDR2 reads ANQGSEA. The V and J ends lost 4 bases and 0 bases, in that order; junction bases with no gene match: 18. On this clonotype itself: Its specificity is not known.

The library was made from cDNA and included unique molecular identifiers. TCRdb reprocessed the PCR reads via MiXCR and lists one record per CDR3 protein. The repertoire consists of 650,000 to 900,000 distinct CDR3 sequences, with about 45% occurring once and the leading ten covering roughly 5.2%. This sequence originates from a girl aged 10 to 17 with multiple sclerosis. Input material: blood. The genes are TRBV29-1 and TRBJ1-5; TRBD1 agrees at 7 bases. CDR3 sequence reads: CSVGGITQGKGYSNQPQHF. CDR3 nucleotide sequence: TGCAGCGTTGGGGGGATCACACAGGGGAAGGGGTATAGCAATCAGCCCCAGCATTTT.